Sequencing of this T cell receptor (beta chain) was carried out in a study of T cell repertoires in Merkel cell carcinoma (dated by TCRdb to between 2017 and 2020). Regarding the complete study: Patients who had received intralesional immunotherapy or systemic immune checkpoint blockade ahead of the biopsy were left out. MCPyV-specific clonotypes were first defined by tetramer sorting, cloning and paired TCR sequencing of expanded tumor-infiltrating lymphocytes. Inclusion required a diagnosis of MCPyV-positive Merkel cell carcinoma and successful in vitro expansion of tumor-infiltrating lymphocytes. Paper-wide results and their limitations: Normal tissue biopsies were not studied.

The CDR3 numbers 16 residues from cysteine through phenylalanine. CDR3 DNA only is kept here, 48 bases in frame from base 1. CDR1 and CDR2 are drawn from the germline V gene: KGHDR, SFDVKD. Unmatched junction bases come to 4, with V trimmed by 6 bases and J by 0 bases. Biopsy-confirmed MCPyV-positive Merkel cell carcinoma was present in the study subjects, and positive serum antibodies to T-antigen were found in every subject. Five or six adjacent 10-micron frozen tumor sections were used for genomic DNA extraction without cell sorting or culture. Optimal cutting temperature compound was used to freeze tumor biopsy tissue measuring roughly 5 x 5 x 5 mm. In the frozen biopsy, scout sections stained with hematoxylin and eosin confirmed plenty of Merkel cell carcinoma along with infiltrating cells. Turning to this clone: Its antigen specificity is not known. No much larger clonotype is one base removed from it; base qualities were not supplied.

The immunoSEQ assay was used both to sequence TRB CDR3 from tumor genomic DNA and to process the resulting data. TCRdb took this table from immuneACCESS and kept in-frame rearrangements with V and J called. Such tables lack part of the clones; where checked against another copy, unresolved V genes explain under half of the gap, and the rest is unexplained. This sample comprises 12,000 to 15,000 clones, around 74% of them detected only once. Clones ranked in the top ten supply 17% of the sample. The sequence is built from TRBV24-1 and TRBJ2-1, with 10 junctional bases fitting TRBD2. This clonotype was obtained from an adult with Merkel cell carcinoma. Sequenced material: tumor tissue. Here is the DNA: TGTGCCACCAGTACCACTAGCGGGATCTCCTACAATGAGCAGTTCTTC. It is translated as CATSTTSGISYNEQFF.